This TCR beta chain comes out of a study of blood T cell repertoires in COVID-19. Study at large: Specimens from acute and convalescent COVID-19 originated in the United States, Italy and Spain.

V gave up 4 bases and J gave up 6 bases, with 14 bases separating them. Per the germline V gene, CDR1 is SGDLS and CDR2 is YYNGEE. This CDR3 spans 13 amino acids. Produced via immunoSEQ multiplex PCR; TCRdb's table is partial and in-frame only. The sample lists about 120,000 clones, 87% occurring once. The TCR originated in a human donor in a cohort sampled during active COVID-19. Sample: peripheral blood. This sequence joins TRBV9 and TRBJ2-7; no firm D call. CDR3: CASSLAVPSEQYF. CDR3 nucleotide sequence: TGTGCCAGCAGCCTGGCGGTCCCCTCCGAGCAGTACTTC.